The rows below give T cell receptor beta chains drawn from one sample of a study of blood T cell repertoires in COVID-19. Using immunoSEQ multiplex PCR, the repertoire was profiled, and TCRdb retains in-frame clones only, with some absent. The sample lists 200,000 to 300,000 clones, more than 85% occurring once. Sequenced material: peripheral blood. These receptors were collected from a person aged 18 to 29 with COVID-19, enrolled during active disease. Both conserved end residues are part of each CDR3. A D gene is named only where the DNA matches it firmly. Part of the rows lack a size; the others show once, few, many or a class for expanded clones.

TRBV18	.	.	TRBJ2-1	TGTGCCAGCTCGGCAGGGCCCAGGGAGCAGTTCTTC	CASSAGPREQFF
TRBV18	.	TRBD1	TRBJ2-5	TGTGCCAGCTCACCGCTCCCCTCAGGGGGCGAAGAGACCCAGTACTTC	CASSPLPSGGEETQYF
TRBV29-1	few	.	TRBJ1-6	TGCAGCGTTCAGGGACAACGAAATTCACCCCTCCACTTT	CSVQGQRNSPLHF
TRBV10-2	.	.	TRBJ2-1	TGCGCCAGCAGTGAGTCGACGGGGTTTGGGTTCTTC	CASSESTGFGFF
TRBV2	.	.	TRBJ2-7	TGTGCCAGCAGCCAAACCCCCCCCGAAGCAACCTACGAGCAGTACTTC	CASSQTPPEATYEQYF
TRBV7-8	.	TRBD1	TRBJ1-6	TGTGCCAGCAGCCGACAGGGACAGAATAATTCACCCCTCCACTTT	CASSRQGQNNSPLHF
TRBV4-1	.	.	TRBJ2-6	TGCGCCAGCCAGGGGACCAGTGGTTTAGGAGGGGCCAACGTCCTGACTTTC	CASQGTSGLGGANVLTF
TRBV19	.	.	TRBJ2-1	TGTGCCAGTAGTATAGACCCCTCGAGCGGAGCCTACAATGAGCAGTTCTTC	CASSIDPSSGAYNEQFF
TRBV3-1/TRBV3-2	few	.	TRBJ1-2	TGTGCCAGCAGCCAAGCGGCTTCAGGCCCTAACTATGGCTACACCTTC	CASSQAASGPNYGYTF
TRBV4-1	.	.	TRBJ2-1	TGCGCCAGCAGCCAAGAAGTGCCCATTTACGGGAGCTCCTACAATGAGCAGTTCTTC	CASSQEVPIYGSSYNEQFF
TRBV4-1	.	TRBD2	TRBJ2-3	TGCGCCAGCAGCCAGGGACTAGCGGGTTCGCGGGTCACAGATACGCAGTATTTT	CASSQGLAGSRVTDTQYF
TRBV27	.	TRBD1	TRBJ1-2	TGTGCCAGCAGTTCCGGGACAGGGGGCAAAAATGGCTACACCTTC	CASSSGTGGKNGYTF
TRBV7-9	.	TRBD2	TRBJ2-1	TGTGCCAGCAGCTTAGCCCTAGCGGGAGGGCGGGATGAGCAGTTCTTC	CASSLALAGGRDEQFF
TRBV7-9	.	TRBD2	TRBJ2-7	TGTGCCAGCAGCCTCGGAGGTAGCGGGAGTTACGAGCAGTACTTC	CASSLGGSGSYEQYF
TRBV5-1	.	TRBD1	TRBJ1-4	TGCGCCAGCACAACAGGGGGCTCAGAAAAACTGTTTTTT	CASTTGGSEKLFF
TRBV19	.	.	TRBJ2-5	TGTGCCAGTAGTATTCAGGGGACCCAGTACTTC	CASSIQGTQYF
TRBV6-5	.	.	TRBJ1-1	TGTGCCAGCAGTTTTCCCTCTTCACCCGGGGTCGACGCTTTCTTT	CASSFPSSPGVDAFF
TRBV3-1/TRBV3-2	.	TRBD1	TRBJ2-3	TGTGCCAGCAGCCAAGATCCGACAGGGAGTCCCTATAGCACAGATACGCAGTATTTT	CASSQDPTGSPYSTDTQYF
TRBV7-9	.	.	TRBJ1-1	TGTGCCAGCAGCTTAGCGACCGGGTTCACTGAAGCTTTCTTT	CASSLATGFTEAFF
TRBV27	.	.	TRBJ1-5	TGTGCCAGCAGTTCCGTAAATCAGCCCCAGCATTTT	CASSSVNQPQHF
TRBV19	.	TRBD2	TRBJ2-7	TGTGCCAGTAGTATAGACGAGACTAGCGGGAGATACGAGCAGTACTTC	CASSIDETSGRYEQYF
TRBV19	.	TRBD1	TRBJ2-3	TGTGCCAGTAGTATAAGACAGGGGACAGATACGCAGTATTTT	CASSIRQGTDTQYF
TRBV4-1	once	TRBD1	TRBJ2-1	TGCGCCAGCAGCCATCTCCACAGGGGGCTCGATGAGCAGTTCTTC	CASSHLHRGLDEQFF
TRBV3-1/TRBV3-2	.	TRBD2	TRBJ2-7	TGTGCCAGCAGCCAGCGTCTGACTAGCGGGATGGTCGAGCAGTACTTC	CASSQRLTSGMVEQYF
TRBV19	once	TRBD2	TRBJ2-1	TGTGCCAGTAGTATTAGGCTTTATAGGACTAGCGGGAGCGATGAGCAGTTCTTC	CASSIRLYRTSGSDEQFF
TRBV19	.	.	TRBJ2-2	TGTGCCAGTAGTACCTATTTAATCCGGGACACGAACACCGGGGAGCTGTTTTTT	CASSTYLIRDTNTGELFF
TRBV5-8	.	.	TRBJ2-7	TGTGCCAGCAGCTATTCAATTGGCCTAGCCTACGAGCAGTACTTC	CASSYSIGLAYEQYF
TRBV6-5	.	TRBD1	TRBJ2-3	TGTGCCAGCAGAAGACAGGGGGCAGATACGCAGTATTTT	CASRRQGADTQYF
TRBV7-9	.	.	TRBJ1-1	TGTGCCAGCAGCCATGGCGGGCGGAACACTGAAGCTTTCTTT	CASSHGGRNTEAFF
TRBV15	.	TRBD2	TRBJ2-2	TGTGCCACCAGCAGACCCCCTATCGGGAGGGCCGACACCGGGGAGCTGTTTTTT	CATSRPPIGRADTGELFF
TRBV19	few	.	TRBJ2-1	TGTGCCAGTAGTATTGAGGGGGAGCTGTACAATGAGCAGTTCTTC	CASSIEGELYNEQFF
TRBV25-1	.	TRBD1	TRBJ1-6	TGTGCCAGCAGTGAATTGGGACAGGGGAATTCACCCCTCCACTTT	CASSELGQGNSPLHF
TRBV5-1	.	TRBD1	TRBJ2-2	TGCGCCAGCAGCCCAACAGGGGGGACCGGGGAGCTGTTTTTT	CASSPTGGTGELFF
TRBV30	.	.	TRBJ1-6	TGTGCCTGGAGTGGGGGGGACCGGCGATCAGCTCACTTT	CAWSGGDRRSAHF
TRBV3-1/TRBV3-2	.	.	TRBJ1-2	TGTGCCAGCAGCCGAGGGGGACAAGCTAACTATGGCTACACCTTC	CASSRGGQANYGYTF
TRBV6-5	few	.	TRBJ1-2	TGTGCCAGCAGTTACTCGAATACGGGGGGCTATGGCTACACCTTC	CASSYSNTGGYGYTF
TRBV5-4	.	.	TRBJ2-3	TGTGCCAGCAGCTTACGTAGCTCTAGCACAGATACGCAGTATTTT	CASSLRSSSTDTQYF
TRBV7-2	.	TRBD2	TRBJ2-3	TGTGCCAGCAGCTTACGACTAGCGACAGATACGCAGTATTTT	CASSLRLATDTQYF
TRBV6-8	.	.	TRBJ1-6	TGTGCCAGCAGCCTCGGCGGGAACCCGGCTTCACCCCTCCACTTT	CASSLGGNPASPLHF
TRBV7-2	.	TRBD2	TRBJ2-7	TGTGCCAGCAGCTTAGTCACTAGCGGGACCTACGAGCAGTACTTC	CASSLVTSGTYEQYF
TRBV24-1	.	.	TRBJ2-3	TGTGCCACCAGTGAGCAGGGGACGCAGTATTTT	CATSEQGTQYF
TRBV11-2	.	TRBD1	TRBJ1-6	TGTGCCAGCAGCTCCTTTCTGACAGGGGAGTCACCCCTCCACTTT	CASSSFLTGESPLHF
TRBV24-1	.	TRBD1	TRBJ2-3	TGTGCCACCAGTGACGGGACAGGGGGCTTCACAGATACGCAGTATTTT	CATSDGTGGFTDTQYF
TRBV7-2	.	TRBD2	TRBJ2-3	TGTGCCGGCAGCTTAGCGCTAGCGGGAGCCCTTACTAGCACAGATACGCAGTATTTT	CAGSLALAGALTSTDTQYF
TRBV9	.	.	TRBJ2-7	TGTGCCAGCAGCGTAGGCAGGGGATCCTACGAGCAGTACTTC	CASSVGRGSYEQYF
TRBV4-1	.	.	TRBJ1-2	TGCGCCAGCAGCCAGGACAGCTACTATGGCTACACCTTC	CASSQDSYYGYTF
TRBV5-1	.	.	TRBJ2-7	TGCGCCAGCAGCTTAGTGCTGGGCGACCCATCCTACGAGCAGTACTTC	CASSLVLGDPSYEQYF
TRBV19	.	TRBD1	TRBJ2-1	TGTGCCAGTAGTGATGACAGGGTAGGAAACAATGAGCAGTTCTTC	CASSDDRVGNNEQFF
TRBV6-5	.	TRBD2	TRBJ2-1	TGTGCCAGCAGCTCTAGCGGGAGCTCCTACAATGAGCAGTTCTTC	CASSSSGSSYNEQFF
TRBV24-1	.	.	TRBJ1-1	TGTGCCACCCGAGGTCCTTACACTGAAGCTTTCTTT	CATRGPYTEAFF
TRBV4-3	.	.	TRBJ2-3	TGCGCCAGCAGCCAAGGGAGGACTGTAGACCACACAGATACGCAGTATTTT	CASSQGRTVDHTDTQYF
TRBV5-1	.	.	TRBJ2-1	TGCGCCAGCAGCACCGACAGGTACCACAATGAGCAGTTCTTC	CASSTDRYHNEQFF
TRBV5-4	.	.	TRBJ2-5	TGTGCCAGCAGCTTCAGGGGTTTCGAGACCCAGTACTTC	CASSFRGFETQYF
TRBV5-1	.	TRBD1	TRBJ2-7	TGCGCCAGCAGCTTGCCGGGACAGGGCGACTGGGGAAGAGAGCAGTACTTC	CASSLPGQGDWGREQYF